This T cell receptor (beta chain) emerged from a study of identical twins. This clonotype was counted between two and nine times. Per the germline V gene, CDR1 is SGHRS and CDR2 is YFSETQ. The CDR3 contains 15 residues. V was clipped by 4 bases and J by 2 bases; unmatched bases: 4. TCRdb re-called the 5' RACE reads with MiXCR, one entry per CDR3 protein. The sample carries 400,000 to 600,000 distinct CDR3 sequences, 20% to 25% recorded once. These data were also reused for a study on yellow fever vaccine responses in identical twins.

The receptor was derived from a woman between 18 and 29 years old in good health. The chain is built from TRBV5-1 and TRBJ2-7, with TRBD2 identical over 12 bases. The sample taken for sequencing was CD4+ T cells sorted from blood. The CDR3 DNA is TGCGCCAGCAGCGAAACTAGCGGGGGGCCCTACGAGCAGTACTTC. Its protein product is CASSETSGGPYEQYF.